What follows describes a single T cell receptor beta chain. An end of the junction does not agree with germline; a read error may underlie this. Previously, flow cytometry had revealed CD8+CD57+ cell expansion in the patients chosen for sequencing. This record belongs to a study of CD8+CD57+ T cells in acquired aplastic anemia. This CDR3 is built from 12 residues. The germline CDR1 and CDR2 sequences are ENHRY and SYGVKD. Genomic DNA served as template for TCR beta VDJ and CDR3 profiling. TCRdb reprocessed the reads via MiXCR and lists one record per CDR3 protein. The table shows roughly 200,000 distinct CDR3 sequences, with roughly 65% occurring only once.

Source material: sorted CD4+, CD8+, or CD8+CD57+ T cells (not recorded which) from PBMCs. The chain employs TRBV10-3 and TRBJ2-2; tentative D call: TRBD1 (5 bases). The sequence was collected from a human donor with aplastic anemia. CDR3 coding DNA: TGTGCCATCAGCCAGGACACCCGGGAGCTGTTTTTT. It yields the protein CAISQDTRELFF.